Here is one T cell receptor beta chain with its context. Its specificity is not known. Constant-segment primers served in 5'RACE that generated TCR alpha and TCR beta cDNA libraries bearing sample barcodes and UMIs. MiXCR, applied by TCRdb to the 5' RACE reads, yields one record per CDR3 protein. Of more than 250,000 distinct CDR3 sequences listed, roughly 16% are singletons. The source of the sample is a study of T-cell memory formation after mild COVID-19. Study as a whole: Largely donor-specific TCR clusters were found.

The germline V gene has CDR1 LGHNA and CDR2 YSLEER. The CDR3 has 14 residues. Trimming left V 3 bases short and J 4 bases short, with 11 bases between. Notes on the study in general: Mainly CM and EM harbored the contracting CD4+ clones; mainly EMRA harbored the CD8+ ones. Certain responding clones were present in pre-infection memory, suggesting participation of cross-reactive memory.

The material sequenced was PBMCs or a T cell subset sorted from them (not recorded which). This chain connects TRBV4-3 to TRBJ2-3; tentative D call: TRBD2 (5 bases). This receptor was obtained from a man aged 18 to 29 who had mild COVID-19 (a few samples of this study predate the infection). Cell type and time point are not known. CDR3 residues: CASSQREAADTQYF. The CDR3 DNA follows: TGCGCCAGCAGCCAGAGGGAAGCGGCAGATACGCAGTATTTT.